A single sample gave rise to the 21 T cell receptor beta chains below, sequenced in a study of blood T cell repertoires in COVID-19. The repertoire was sequenced with immunoSEQ multiplex PCR; TCRdb's copy has only in-frame clones and lacks some. The table has about 170,000 clones, around 87% seen once. The sequencing sample was made of peripheral blood. The receptors were sampled from an elderly woman with COVID-19, enrolled during active disease.

V is TRBV4-2 and J is TRBJ2-7, with 8 bases that match TRBD2. After removal of 0 bases from V and 3 bases from J, the junction contained 4 bases not matched to a gene. The CDR3 runs 15 residues. In germline, CDR1 is LGHNA, CDR2 YNFKEQ. As DNA, the CDR3 is TGTGCCAGCAGCCAAGATTTAGCGGGGTTCTACGAGCAGTACTTC. It translates to CASSQDLAGFYEQYF.

This chain links TRBV19 with TRBJ1-5; a weak D match, TRBD1 (5 bases). The V end lost 3 bases, the J end lost 5 bases, and 14 bases lay between the germline ends. In germline, CDR1 is LNHDA, CDR2 SQIVND (reference sequence). The CDR3 runs to 15 residues. The CDR3 is CASSIAWGVDQPQHF. The CDR3 nucleotides read TGTGCCAGTAGTATTGCTTGGGGCGTCGATCAGCCCCAGCATTTT.

This clone has just one count. V is TRBV27 and J is TRBJ2-2; D possibly corresponds to TRBD2 (5 bases). The CDR3 covers 14 residues. Trimming cost V 11 bases and J 1 base, with 14 bases left between them. The germline V gene encodes CDR1 MNHEY and CDR2 SMNVEV (reference sequence). This CDR3 is CASGSGRNTGELFF. As DNA, the CDR3 is TGTGCCTCCGGTTCGGGGAGGAACACCGGGGAGCTGTTTTTT.

V usage is TRBV10-3 and J usage is TRBJ2-2; tentative D call: TRBD1 (5 bases). The germline V gene has CDR1 ENHRY and CDR2 SYGVKD. V was clipped by 6 bases and J by 0 bases, with 11 bases between them. This CDR3 is built from 15 residues. The CDR3 bases are TGTGCCATCAGCCCGACAGACACGAACACCGGGGAGCTGTTTTTT. Its protein product is CAISPTDTNTGELFF.

The V call is TRBV9, the J call TRBJ1-2, with D unresolved. CDR1 and CDR2 from the germline V gene are SGDLS and YYNGEE. CDR3 length: 15 residues. Trimming left V 0 bases short and J 0 bases short, with 9 bases between. The CDR3 DNA is TGTGCCAGCAGCGTAGGGGGAGTCACTAACTATGGCTACACCTTC. This gives the protein CASSVGGVTNYGYTF.

This clone was observed a few times. The rearrangement joins TRBV28 to TRBJ2-5; TRBD2 aligns across 9 bases. This CDR3 contains 16 residues. From germline, CDR1 is MDHEN and CDR2 SYDVKM. With V trimmed by 5 bases and J by 2 bases, 9 bases remained unmatched. The CDR3 DNA reads TGTGCCAGCAGTCCCAGGACTAGCGTAGGACAAGAGACCCAGTACTTC. It yields the protein CASSPRTSVGQETQYF.

As regards this clone: The same CDR3 can be traced to other DNA sequences in this sample. The genes are TRBV19 and TRBJ1-5; D remains unclear. CDR3 length equals 13 residues. V lost 3 bases and J lost 2, with 5 bases in between. Germline CDR1 reads LNHDA; CDR2 reads SQIVND (reference sequence). The CDR3 spells CASSIRGNQPQHF. The CDR3 DNA reads as TGTGCCAGTAGTATTCGGGGCAATCAGCCCCAGCATTTT.

J is TRBJ1-4 and V is TRBV28; possible D gene TRBD1, 6 bases. Per germline, CDR1 MDHEN and CDR2 SYDVKM. V lost 2 bases and J lost 8, with 15 bases in between. The CDR3 is 15 amino acids. CDR3 region: CASSLSRGAGEKLFF. CDR3 sequence (DNA): TGTGCCAGCAGTTTAAGTCGGGGGGCAGGCGAAAAACTGTTTTTT.

This chain uses TRBV20-1 with TRBJ1-2, with D possibly matching TRBD1 (5 bases). CDR3 length equals 10 residues. Trimming left V 4 bases short and J 8 bases short, with 8 bases between. The germline gives CDR1 DFQATT, CDR2 SNEGSKA (reference sequence). The CDR3 nucleotides read TGCAGTGCTACGCCAGGGGGCTACACCTTC. Its protein product is CSATPGGYTF.

The chain joins TRBV15 to TRBJ2-7; 7 bases are a match to TRBD2. J was trimmed by 3 bases and V by 3 bases; bases with no gene match: 8. CDR1 is LNHNV and CDR2 is YYDKDF in the germline V gene (reference sequence). The CDR3 is 15 residues long. The CDR3 spells CATSRISSGFYEQYF. CDR3 sequence (DNA): TGTGCCACCAGCAGGATTTCTAGCGGCTTCTACGAGCAGTACTTC.

The chain has TRBV7-9 and TRBJ1-2, with D possibly matching TRBD1 (6 bases). From germline, CDR1 is SEHNR and CDR2 FQNEAQ (reference sequence). The CDR3 runs to 15 residues. Trimming left V 1 base short and J 7 bases short, with 16 bases between. CDR3 nucleotides: TGTGCCAGCAGCTTAGAAACAGGACAGTCAGTTGGCTACACCTTC. This translates into CASSLETGQSVGYTF. Full variable domain (outside the CDR3, taken from reference TRBV7-9 and TRBJ1-2): DTGVSQNPRHKITKRGQNVTFRCDPISEHNRLYWYRQTLGQGPEFLTYFQNEAQLEKSRLLSDRFSAERPKGSFSTLEIQRTEQGDSAMYLCASSLETGQSVGYTFGSGTRLTVV.

This rearrangement joins TRBV7-6 to TRBJ2-2; the match to TRBD2 covers 7 bases. The trim removed 1 base at V and 1 base at J, leaving 6 bases unmatched. Looked up from germline, CDR1 is SGHVS and CDR2 is FNYEAQ. This CDR3 spans 17 amino acids. The CDR3 reads CASSLEAGAGNTGELFF. CDR3 sequence (DNA): TGTGCCAGCAGCTTAGAGGCGGGAGCGGGGAACACCGGGGAGCTGTTTTTT.

This chain joins TRBV2 and TRBJ2-5, with D possibly TRBD2 on 7 matching bases. The germline gives CDR1 SNHLY, CDR2 FYNNEI. Trimming pared 6 bases from V and 2 bases from J, leaving 13 bases between. The CDR3 loop spans 14 amino acids. The CDR3 DNA follows: TGTGCCAGCAGGCTGGGGGGGGCGCAAGAGACCCAGTACTTC. Its protein is CASRLGGAQETQYF.

The chain recombines TRBV18 with TRBJ1-2, with D unresolved. This CDR3 comprises 13 residues. Germline values: CDR1 KGHSH, CDR2 LQKENI. V lost 5 bases and J 3 bases, leaving 10 bases between the germline ends. The CDR3 DNA follows: TGTGCCAGCTCAACCAGCCTAGACTATGGCTACACCTTC. It encodes CASSTSLDYGYTF.

The V call is TRBV6-1, the J call TRBJ1-5; D possibly corresponds to TRBD1 (5 bases). Looked up from germline, CDR1 is MNHNS and CDR2 is SASEGT. The CDR3 is made up of 15 amino acids. Trimming took off 0 bases at V and 7 bases at J, with 13 bases between the two ends. This CDR3 reads CASSEAGDGRQPQHF. CDR3 DNA: TGTGCCAGCAGTGAAGCAGGGGATGGGCGCCAGCCCCAGCATTTT.

The count of this clone is one. The chain uses TRBV6-5 and TRBJ2-3; D perhaps matches TRBD1 (5 bases). The CDR3 is 15 residues long. Germline CDR1 is MNHEY and CDR2 is SVGAGI. Trimming removed 8 bases at V and 6 bases at J, with 21 bases between. CDR3 DNA: TGTGCCAGCGTCTTCGAGACAGTTTCCAGGGATACGCAGTATTTT. Translation gives CASVFETVSRDTQYF.

V usage is TRBV3-1 (or the pseudogene TRBV3-2) and J usage is TRBJ1-4; 10 bases are shared with TRBD1. In germline, CDR1 is LGHDT, CDR2 YNNKEL (reference sequence). The CDR3 is made up of 15 amino acids. Trimming cost V 6 bases and J 8 bases; bases outside gene matches: 9. CDR3 sequence: CASSPGGQGGEKLFF. CDR3 nucleotide sequence: TGTGCCAGCAGTCCTGGAGGACAGGGGGGAGAAAAACTGTTTTTT.

The J gene is TRBJ1-1, the V gene TRBV5-5; D is possibly TRBD1 (5 bases). Per the germline V gene, CDR1 is SGHKS and CDR2 is YYEKEE (reference sequence). V dropped 4 bases and J dropped 1 base, with 11 bases sitting between them. This CDR3 comprises 14 residues. In DNA form, the CDR3 reads TGTGCCAGCAGCCGGGGGACTTCGAACACTGAAGCTTTCTTT. It specifies CASSRGTSNTEAFF.

The chain employs TRBV28 and TRBJ2-3; the D is unclear. The length of the CDR3 is 15 residues. The V end was cut by 3 bases, the J end by 1 base, with 11 bases between. Germline V lookup: CDR1 MDHEN, CDR2 SYDVKM. This CDR3 is CASSLASVGTDTQYF. The CDR3 nucleotides are TGTGCCAGCAGTTTGGCCAGCGTGGGCACAGATACGCAGTATTTT.

This clone was recorded a few times. The J gene is TRBJ1-2, the V gene TRBV20-1, with 7 positions matching TRBD1. The trim removed 7 bases at V and 6 bases at J, leaving 5 bases unmatched. From germline, CDR1 is DFQATT and CDR2 SNEGSKA (reference sequence). The CDR3 sequence is 11 residues long. The CDR3 bases are TGCAGTGAGGGGGGACAGCATGGCTACACCTTC. As protein: CSEGGQHGYTF.

This rearrangement joins TRBV19 to TRBJ2-2; D unclear. Germline CDR1 reads LNHDA; CDR2 reads SQIVND (reference sequence). The CDR3 extends over 13 amino acids. The germline V and J ends were trimmed by 4 bases and 2 bases, with 5 bases remaining between them. Here the CDR3 reads CASSRTNTGELFF. Here the CDR3 DNA reads TGTGCCAGTAGTAGAACAAACACCGGGGAGCTGTTTTTT.